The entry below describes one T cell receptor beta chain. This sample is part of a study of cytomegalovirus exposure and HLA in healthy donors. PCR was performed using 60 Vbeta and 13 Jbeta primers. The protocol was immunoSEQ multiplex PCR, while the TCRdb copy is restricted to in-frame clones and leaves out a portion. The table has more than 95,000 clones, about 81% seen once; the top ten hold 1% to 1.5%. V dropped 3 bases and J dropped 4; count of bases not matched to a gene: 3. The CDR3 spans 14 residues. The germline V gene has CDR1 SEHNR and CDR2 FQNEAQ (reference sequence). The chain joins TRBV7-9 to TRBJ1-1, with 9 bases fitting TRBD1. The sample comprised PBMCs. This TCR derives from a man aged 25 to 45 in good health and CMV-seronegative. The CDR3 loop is CASSLDRGITEAFF. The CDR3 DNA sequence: TGTGCCAGCAGCTTGGACAGGGGAATCACTGAAGCTTTCTTT.